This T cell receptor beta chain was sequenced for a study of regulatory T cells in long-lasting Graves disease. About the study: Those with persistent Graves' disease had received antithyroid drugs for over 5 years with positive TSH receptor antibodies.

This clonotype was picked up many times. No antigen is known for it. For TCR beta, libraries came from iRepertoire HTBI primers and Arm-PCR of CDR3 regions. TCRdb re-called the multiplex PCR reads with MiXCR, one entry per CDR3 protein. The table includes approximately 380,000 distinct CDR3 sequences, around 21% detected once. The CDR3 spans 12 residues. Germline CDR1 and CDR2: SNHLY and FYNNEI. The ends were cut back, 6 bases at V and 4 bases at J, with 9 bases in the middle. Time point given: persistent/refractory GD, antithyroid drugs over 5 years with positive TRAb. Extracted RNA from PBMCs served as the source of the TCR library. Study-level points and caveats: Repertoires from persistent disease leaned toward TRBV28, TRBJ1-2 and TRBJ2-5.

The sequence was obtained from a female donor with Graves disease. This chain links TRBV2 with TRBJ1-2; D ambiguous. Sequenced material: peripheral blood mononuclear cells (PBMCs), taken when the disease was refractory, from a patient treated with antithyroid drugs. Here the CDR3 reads CASRETVYGYTF. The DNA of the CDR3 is TGTGCCAGCAGAGAGACGGTCTATGGCTACACCTTC.